This T cell receptor (beta chain) was recovered during a study of blood T cells in healthy people across ages. Points from the study as a whole: The study lacked donor CMV status, which possibly confounded expanded clonotype changes. A greater number of naive CD4+ cells and higher diversity distinguished long-lived donors from aged donors.

Per sample, extraction of total RNA gave at least 6 micrograms in every case. A second PCR of about 7 to 11 cycles used a sample-barcoded 5' primer and a J-beta primer mix. No fewer than 3 million CDR3-containing paired-end reads came from each sample. TCRdb re-called the 5' RACE reads with MiXCR, one entry per CDR3 protein. The sample has hundreds of thousands of distinct CDR3 sequences; around 48% are singletons. Remarks on this clonotype: What it recognizes is unknown.

This CDR3 comprises 13 residues. V was cut by 3 bases and J by 4 bases, with 9 bases left in between. The germline V gene encodes CDR1 SEHNR and CDR2 FQNEAQ (reference sequence). This sequence joins TRBV7-9 and TRBJ1-1, with D unclear. The source of this sequence is a woman aged 55-69 years in good health. Specimen: blood. The CDR3 protein is CASSFKAGTEAFF. DNA for the CDR3: TGTGCCAGCAGCTTTAAGGCCGGCACTGAAGCTTTCTTT.